This T cell receptor (beta chain) was identified during a study of blood T cell repertoires in COVID-19. Study in general: Samples of COVID-19 (acute and convalescent) were obtained from the United States, Italy and Spain.

This clone showed up just a few times. Measured with immunoSEQ multiplex PCR; TCRdb has only the in-frame clones, and not every one. This table has about 350,000 clones, around nine tenths appearing once. Trimming cost V 5 bases and J 10 bases; bases outside gene matches: 6. The CDR3 runs 14 residues. Germline V gene lookup returns CDR1 SGHVS and CDR2 FQNEAQ. Sequencing was performed on PBMCs or T cells enriched from blood (not recorded which). This sequence joins TRBV7-8 and TRBJ2-2; 11 nucleotides align to TRBD1. The sequence was collected from a woman aged 25 to 39 who had been exposed to COVID-19. Here the CDR3 DNA reads TGTGCCAGCAGCCCGTGGACAGGGGGCGAGGAGCTGTTTTTT. It encodes CASSPWTGGEELFF.